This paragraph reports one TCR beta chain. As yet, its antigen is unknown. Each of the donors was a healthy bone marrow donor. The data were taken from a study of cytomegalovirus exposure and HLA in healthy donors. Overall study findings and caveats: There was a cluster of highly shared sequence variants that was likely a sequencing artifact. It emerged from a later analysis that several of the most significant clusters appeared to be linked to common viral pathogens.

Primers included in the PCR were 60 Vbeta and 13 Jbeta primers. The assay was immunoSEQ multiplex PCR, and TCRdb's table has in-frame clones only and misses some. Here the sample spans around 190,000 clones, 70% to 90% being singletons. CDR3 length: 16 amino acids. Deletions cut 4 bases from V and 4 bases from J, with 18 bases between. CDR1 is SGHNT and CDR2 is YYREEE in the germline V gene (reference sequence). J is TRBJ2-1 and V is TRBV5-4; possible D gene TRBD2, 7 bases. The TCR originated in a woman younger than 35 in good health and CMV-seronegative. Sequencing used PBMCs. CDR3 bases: TGTGCCAGCAGCCCTGACCGGGGGGCATCTTACAATGAGCAGTTCTTC. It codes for CASSPDRGASYNEQFF.